These T cell receptor beta chains were read from a single sample in a study of T cells after yellow fever vaccination. TCRdb analysed the 5' RACE reads with MiXCR anew, one entry per CDR3 protein. The table shows 300,000 to 400,000 distinct CDR3 sequences, with 8.7% occurring only once. The source material was PBMCs, sampled on the day of the first yellow fever vaccination. The receptors come from a man younger than 35 who received the YFV17D yellow fever vaccine. Each CDR3 is given with its conserved first and last residue. A D gene is named only where the DNA matches it firmly. Not every row has a clone size; where given, it reads once, few, many or a size class.

D gene: -
V gene: TRBV20-1
clone size: few
CDR3 length: 12
J gene: TRBJ2-3
CDR3 protein: CSATDSTDTQYF
CDR3 DNA: TGCAGTGCCACGGACAGCACAGATACGCAGTATTTT

D gene: -
V gene: TRBV12-3/TRBV12-4
clone size: many
CDR3 length: 13
J gene: TRBJ2-7
CDR3 protein: CASSPDGPYEQYF
CDR3 DNA: TGTGCCAGCAGCCCGGACGGGCCTTACGAGCAGTACTTC

D gene: TRBD2
V gene: TRBV5-1
clone size: -
CDR3 length: 14
J gene: TRBJ2-5
CDR3 protein: CASSSGTSKETQYF
CDR3 DNA: TGCGCCAGCAGCTCCGGGACTAGCAAAGAGACCCAGTACTTC

D gene: -
V gene: TRBV6-2/TRBV6-3
clone size: few
CDR3 length: 13
J gene: TRBJ1-5
CDR3 protein: CASSYLRNQPQHF
CDR3 DNA: TGTGCCAGCAGTTACCTGAGAAATCAGCCCCAGCATTTT

D gene: TRBD1
V gene: TRBV5-1
clone size: few
CDR3 length: 16
J gene: TRBJ2-7
CDR3 protein: CASSSLGQGVSYEQYF
CDR3 DNA: TGCGCCAGCAGCTCCCTCGGACAGGGAGTCTCCTACGAGCAGTACTTC

D gene: -
V gene: TRBV6-2/TRBV6-3
clone size: -
CDR3 length: 17
J gene: TRBJ2-1
CDR3 protein: CASSYYTGTFRYNEQFF
CDR3 DNA: TGTGCCAGCAGCTATTATACCGGGACTTTCCGTTACAATGAGCAGTTCTTC

D gene: TRBD1
V gene: TRBV5-1
clone size: few
CDR3 length: 12
J gene: TRBJ1-1
CDR3 protein: CASNGQGSRAFF
CDR3 DNA: TGCGCCAGCAACGGACAGGGGTCGAGGGCTTTCTTT

D gene: -
V gene: TRBV5-1
clone size: many
CDR3 length: 16
J gene: TRBJ2-1
CDR3 protein: CASSQAGGASGDEQFF
CDR3 DNA: TGCGCCAGCAGCCAGGCAGGGGGAGCCAGCGGGGATGAGCAGTTCTTC

D gene: -
V gene: TRBV5-1
clone size: many
CDR3 length: 13
J gene: TRBJ2-1
CDR3 protein: CASSFSTGNEQFF
CDR3 DNA: TGCGCCAGCAGCTTCAGCACAGGCAATGAGCAGTTCTTC

D gene: -
V gene: TRBV3-1
clone size: -
CDR3 length: 14
J gene: TRBJ1-3
CDR3 protein: CASSSQGRRNTIYF
CDR3 DNA: TGTGCCAGCAGCTCCCAGGGACGGCGGAACACCATATATTTT

D gene: TRBD2
V gene: TRBV18
clone size: many
CDR3 length: 16
J gene: TRBJ2-3
CDR3 protein: CASSPGTSGGTDTQYF
CDR3 DNA: TGTGCCAGCTCACCCGGGACTAGCGGGGGCACAGATACGCAGTATTTT

D gene: TRBD2
V gene: TRBV6-5
clone size: -
CDR3 length: 18
J gene: TRBJ2-7
CDR3 protein: CASSYGRGLAGGTYEQYF
CDR3 DNA: TGTGCCAGCAGTTACGGAAGAGGCTTAGCGGGGGGGACCTACGAGCAGTACTTC

D gene: TRBD1
V gene: TRBV18
clone size: many
CDR3 length: 15
J gene: TRBJ2-7
CDR3 protein: CASSPSRDRGEEQYF
CDR3 DNA: TGTGCCAGCTCACCGTCCCGGGACAGGGGCGAGGAGCAGTACTTC

D gene: -
V gene: TRBV4-1
clone size: few
CDR3 length: 16
J gene: TRBJ1-5
CDR3 protein: CASSLEIGTPRQPQHF
CDR3 DNA: TGCGCCAGCAGCCTCGAAATCGGGACACCGCGCCAGCCCCAGCATTTT

D gene: TRBD1
V gene: TRBV4-2
clone size: many
CDR3 length: 17
J gene: TRBJ1-1
CDR3 protein: CASSQHRTTGPDTEAFF
CDR3 DNA: TGTGCCAGCAGCCAACACCGAACGACAGGGCCGGACACTGAAGCTTTCTTT

D gene: -
V gene: TRBV29-1
clone size: -
CDR3 length: 14
J gene: TRBJ2-1
CDR3 protein: CSVEGGTPRSEQFF
CDR3 DNA: TGCAGCGTTGAAGGGGGGACCCCGAGGTCTGAGCAGTTCTTC

D gene: TRBD1
V gene: TRBV4-1
clone size: -
CDR3 length: 15
J gene: TRBJ1-2
CDR3 protein: CASSQGSGGFYGYTF
CDR3 DNA: TGCGCCAGCAGCCAGGGGTCAGGGGGGTTCTATGGCTACACCTTC